These T cell receptor beta chains were read from a single sample in a study of shared clonotypes between healthy human individuals. TCRdb keeps only in-frame clones here, not all; method: immunoSEQ multiplex PCR. Of 300,000 or so clones in the sample, roughly 70% were seen once. Sequenced sample: memory CD4+ T cells sorted from blood. These receptors were collected from a man aged 30 to 45 in good health. Both conserved end residues are part of each CDR3. The D gene is left open where the match is weak. Clone sizes are given selectively: once, few, many, or a class where the clone is expanded.

J	size	V	D	DNA	CDR3
TRBJ2-4	NA	TRBV9	NA	TGTGCCAGCAGCGTAGACAGCGGGTTAGCCAAAAACATTCAGTACTTC	CASSVDSGLAKNIQYF
TRBJ1-5	once	TRBV19	NA	TGTGCCAGTAGTATAGAAGGAGGGTTCGGGGCCCAGCATTTT	CASSIEGGFGAQHF
TRBJ1-2	NA	TRBV2	NA	TGTGCCAGCAGTGACAGGCCCGATGGCTACACCTTC	CASSDRPDGYTF
TRBJ1-5	few	TRBV7-8	NA	TGTGCCAGCAGTCCAAACGGGCAGCCCCAGCATTTT	CASSPNGQPQHF
TRBJ2-5	NA	TRBV9	TRBD1	TGTGCCAGCAGCGTAGCCGGGACAGGCGAAGAGACCCAGTACTTC	CASSVAGTGEETQYF
TRBJ1-5	NA	TRBV28	NA	TGTGCCAGCAGTTTTGGCCAGCAAATTAATCAGCCCCAGCATTTT	CASSFGQQINQPQHF
TRBJ2-1	NA	TRBV5-1	TRBD2	TGCGCCAGCAGCCCGGGACTAGCGGGAGGCTCCTACAATGAGCAGTTCTTC	CASSPGLAGGSYNEQFF
TRBJ2-2	NA	TRBV18	NA	TGTGCCAGCTCACCACAGACCGCGGGCGGGGAGCTGTTTTTT	CASSPQTAGGELFF
TRBJ2-1	NA	TRBV7-2	TRBD2	TGTGCCAGCAGCTTGGCTAGCGGGATTTACAATGAGCAGTTCTTC	CASSLASGIYNEQFF
TRBJ1-4	NA	TRBV2	NA	TGTGCCAGCAGGGGAGTTGCGACTAATGAAAAACTGTTTTTT	CASRGVATNEKLFF
TRBJ2-3	once	TRBV5-6	NA	TGTGCCAGCAGACCGATCCTAGGGGGAAGCACAGATACGCAGTATTTT	CASRPILGGSTDTQYF
TRBJ2-7	NA	TRBV5-1	TRBD1	TGCGCCAGCAGCTTACAGGGGTACGAGCAGTACTTC	CASSLQGYEQYF
TRBJ2-7	NA	TRBV14	NA	TGTGCCAGCAGCCAAGATTCTCAAGGGAAAAGGGGGACCTACGAGCAGTACTTC	CASSQDSQGKRGTYEQYF
TRBJ1-2	once	TRBV18	NA	TGTGCCAGCTTCGGAGAGAACTATGGCTACACCTTC	CASFGENYGYTF
TRBJ1-1	once	TRBV28	NA	TGTGCCAGCAGTTTGATTAACACTGAAGCTTTCTTT	CASSLINTEAFF
TRBJ2-5	NA	TRBV18	NA	TGTGCCAGCTCACGAGGGGTGAGAGAGACCCAGTACTTC	CASSRGVRETQYF
TRBJ2-3	NA	TRBV5-6	TRBD2	TGTGCCAGCAGGCATGGACTAGCGGGGAATACGCAGTATTTT	CASRHGLAGNTQYF
TRBJ2-3	NA	TRBV15	TRBD2	TGTGCCACCAGCAGTCCGGGACTAGCGGGTCCCAAGGCGGATACGCAGTATTTT	CATSSPGLAGPKADTQYF
TRBJ2-6	NA	TRBV5-4	NA	TGTGCCAGCAGCTTGTCGGAAAAGGCTGGGGCCAACGTCCTGACTTTC	CASSLSEKAGANVLTF
TRBJ1-5	NA	TRBV6-5	NA	TGTGCCAGCAGAGGGGGGGCTTATAGCAATCAGCCCCAGCATTTT	CASRGGAYSNQPQHF
TRBJ2-7	NA	TRBV7-2	NA	TGTGCCAGCAGCTTACGGCCAGAGTACGAGCAGTACTTC	CASSLRPEYEQYF
TRBJ2-3	NA	TRBV5-1	NA	TGCGCCAGCAGCTTGGCTTTGGGAACAGATACGCAGTATTTT	CASSLALGTDTQYF
TRBJ1-4	NA	TRBV5-5	NA	TGTGCCAGCAGCTACGTTCAGCGGACTAATGAAAAACTGTTTTTT	CASSYVQRTNEKLFF
TRBJ2-3	NA	TRBV5-4	TRBD2	TGTGCCAGCAGGTCCAAGGGAGCGGGAGCAGATACGCAGTATTTT	CASRSKGAGADTQYF
TRBJ2-1	NA	TRBV5-4	NA	TGTGCCAGCAGCTCCACGGGGGATTCCTACAATGAGCAGTTCTTC	CASSSTGDSYNEQFF
TRBJ1-6	many	TRBV6-5	NA	TGTGCCACGAGGGGTTCCTATAATTCACCCCTCCACTTT	CATRGSYNSPLHF
TRBJ2-7	NA	TRBV27	NA	TGTGCCAGCAGGAGCCGGGACCCTGGGGCCCACGAGCAGTACTTC	CASRSRDPGAHEQYF